The next 32 T cell receptor beta chains were all read from a single sample in a study of T cell changes during pregnancy in multiple sclerosis. Profiling relied on immunoSEQ multiplex PCR, and the TCRdb table lists in-frame clones only, not all of them. The profile shows fewer than 45,000 clones, approximately 94% of them singletons. Sample: CD4+ T cells from peripheral blood mononuclear cells, taken in the third trimester of pregnancy. Receptors were obtained from a female donor with multiple sclerosis, enrolled in a pregnancy study.

The chain recombines TRBV5-1 with TRBJ1-1, with D possibly matching TRBD1 (6 bases). CDR1 SGHRS and CDR2 YFSETQ come from the germline V gene. CDR3 length: 14 amino acids. The germline V and J ends were trimmed by 2 bases and 4 bases, with 12 bases remaining between them. The CDR3 protein is CASSFQGRVTEAFF. CDR3 bases: TGCGCCAGCAGCTTCCAGGGGCGCGTCACTGAAGCTTTCTTT.

This clone has a handful of counts. This chain uses TRBV5-4 with TRBJ1-1; 8 bases map to TRBD1. V trimming: 6 bases; J trimming: 7 bases; junction bases outside the gene matches: 11. CDR3 size: 14 residues. The germline V gene has CDR1 SGHNT and CDR2 YYREEE (reference sequence). DNA of the CDR3: TGTGCCAGCACCGAAGGACAGGGTCGAGGTGAAGCTTTCTTT. Amino acids: CASTEGQGRGEAFF.

J is TRBJ2-2 and V is TRBV5-1; 10 bases agree with TRBD1. With V trimmed by 0 bases and J by 6 bases, 11 bases remained unmatched. The germline V gene has CDR1 SGHRS and CDR2 YFSETQ. The CDR3 is 18 amino acids. CDR3 nucleotide sequence: TGCGCCAGCAGCTTGGGACACGGGACAGGGGATCTCTCCGGGGAGCTGTTTTTT. Translating it yields CASSLGHGTGDLSGELFF.

This chain connects TRBV6-5 to TRBJ1-1, with TRBD1 identical over 8 bases. CDR1 and CDR2 from the germline V gene are MNHEY and SVGAGI. The CDR3 has 15 amino acids. The junction had 7 bases not matched to a gene; V was cut back by 5 bases and J by 2 bases. The CDR3 DNA reads as TGTGCCAGCAGTAGTCCGGGACAGGATAACACTGAAGCTTTCTTT. This encodes CASSSPGQDNTEAFF.

The V gene is TRBV5-8, the J gene TRBJ2-1; D remains ambiguous. Germline CDR1 SGHTS, CDR2 YDEGEE. Deletions cut 0 bases from V and 0 bases from J, with 7 bases between. The CDR3 spans 15 residues. The CDR3 coding sequence is TGTGCCAGCAGCTTGGATTGGAGCTCCTACAATGAGCAGTTCTTC. Translating it yields CASSLDWSSYNEQFF.

The V gene is TRBV18, the J gene TRBJ1-1; 7 bases align to TRBD1. This CDR3 spans 13 amino acids. V was pared by 6 bases and J by 4 bases, with 5 bases of the junction left unmatched. Germline values: CDR1 KGHSH, CDR2 LQKENI. Here the CDR3 DNA reads TGTGCCAGCTCCGAGACAGGGATCACTGAAGCTTTCTTT. Encoded protein: CASSETGITEAFF.

The chain couples TRBV18 to TRBJ2-2; 7 bases match TRBD2. Germline CDR1 KGHSH, CDR2 LQKENI. The CDR3 consists of 14 residues. The trim removed 4 bases at V and 5 bases at J, leaving 4 bases unmatched. The CDR3 region is CASSLPGGTGELFF. CDR3 nucleotide sequence: TGTGCCAGCTCACTCCCGGGAGGTACCGGGGAGCTGTTTTTT.

The V call is TRBV2, the J call TRBJ2-2, with 9 bases fitting TRBD1. Germline loops: CDR1 SNHLY, CDR2 FYNNEI. CDR3 length: 14 amino acids. The V segment lost 6 bases and the J segment 5 bases; nucleotides outside the gene matches: 4. The CDR3 DNA is TGTGCCAGCAGCTACAGGGGGCAGACCGGGGAGCTGTTTTTT. Amino acids: CASSYRGQTGELFF.

The rearrangement joins TRBV5-4 to TRBJ2-1; 7 bases agree with TRBD1. Germline V gene lookup returns CDR1 SGHNT and CDR2 YYREEE (reference sequence). The J segment lost 2 bases and the V segment lost 2 bases, leaving 7 bases of the junction unmatched. The CDR3 extends over 16 amino acids. Here the CDR3 reads CASSFRQGSPYNEQFF. The DNA of the CDR3 is TGTGCCAGCAGCTTTCGACAGGGATCGCCCTACAATGAGCAGTTCTTC.

CDR3 in amino acids: CASSLGGGNYEQYF. CDR3 bases: TGTGCCAGCAGCTTAGGGGGGGGAAACTACGAGCAGTACTTC. The V gene is TRBV7-9, the J gene TRBJ2-7, with 7 bases fitting TRBD2. Germline values: CDR1 SEHNR, CDR2 FQNEAQ (reference sequence). V shed 1 base and J 3 bases; nucleotides not matched to a gene: 3. The CDR3 consists of 14 residues. Looking up the rest from reference TRBV7-9 and TRBJ2-7 gives the full variable domain: DTGVSQNPRHKITKRGQNVTFRCDPISEHNRLYWYRQTLGQGPEFLTYFQNEAQLEKSRLLSDRFSAERPKGSFSTLEIQRTEQGDSAMYLCASSLGGGNYEQYFGPGTRLTVT.

V is TRBV11-1 and J is TRBJ2-1; TRBD2 matches at 9 bases. V lost 5 bases and J lost 3; bases outside the gene matches: 11. The CDR3 is 17 amino acids. CDR1 and CDR2 (germline): SGHAT, FQDESV (reference sequence). DNA of the CDR3: TGTGCCAGCAGCCACTCCCGGCGCGGGGGGGGCTACAATGAGCAGTTCTTC. This codes for CASSHSRRGGGYNEQFF.

The table lists this clone with a count of one. This sequence joins TRBV5-4 and TRBJ1-1; D remains ambiguous. V was pared by 0 bases and J by 6 bases, with 12 bases between. CDR1 SGHNT and CDR2 YYREEE come from the germline V gene (reference sequence). This CDR3 spans 14 amino acids. CDR3 residues: CASSLERVFAEAFF. The CDR3 DNA follows: TGTGCCAGCAGCTTGGAACGGGTTTTCGCTGAAGCTTTCTTT.

V gene TRBV6-4 combines with J gene TRBJ1-1; a possible D gene is TRBD1 (5 bases). V was clipped by 4 bases and J by 4 bases, with 16 bases between them. The germline gives CDR1 MRHNA, CDR2 SNTAGT. The CDR3 covers 15 residues. The CDR3 sequence is CASSGSAAGSTEAFF. CDR3 DNA sequence: TGTGCCAGCAGTGGGTCGGCGGCAGGGTCCACTGAAGCTTTCTTT.

The CDR3 DNA reads as TGTGCCAGCAGCGCCACAGCGGGAGGGAATGAGCAGTTCTTC. Protein: CASSATAGGNEQFF. V is TRBV9 and J is TRBJ2-1; 10 bases line up with TRBD2. V trimming: 3 bases; J trimming: 7 bases; junction bases outside the gene matches: 4. Germline V gene sequence: CDR1 SGDLS, CDR2 YYNGEE. This CDR3 has 14 residues.

This clone occurred once. The gene calls are TRBV4-2 and TRBJ2-1; possible D gene TRBD1, 6 bases. The CDR3 runs 17 residues. V was pared by 4 bases and J by 4 bases, with 20 bases between. The germline CDR1 and CDR2 sequences are LGHNA and YNFKEQ. CDR3: CASSLVTGPSLYNEQFF. The DNA for the CDR3 is TGTGCCAGCAGCCTTGTGACAGGTCCGTCTTTGTACAATGAGCAGTTCTTC.

V and J are TRBV6-5 and TRBJ2-7; D might be TRBD1 (7 bases). V was shortened by 8 bases and J by 0 bases, with 14 bases between the two germline ends. The germline V gene has CDR1 MNHEY and CDR2 SVGAGI. The CDR3 contains 14 residues. The CDR3 loop reads CASRRGTASYEQYF. Written as DNA, the CDR3 is TGTGCCAGCCGTCGCGGGACAGCCTCCTACGAGCAGTACTTC.

The chain recombines TRBV29-1 with TRBJ1-1; tentatively, D is TRBD1 (5 bases). The V end lost 5 bases, the J end lost 2 bases, and 15 bases lay between the germline ends. The CDR3 is made up of 14 amino acids. Looked up from germline, CDR1 is SQVTM and CDR2 is ANQGSEA. CDR3 DNA sequence: TGCAGCGTTTCTCCGGGGGGAGTCAACACTGAAGCTTTCTTT. Translation: CSVSPGGVNTEAFF. The entire variable domain, with the rest obtained from reference TRBV29-1 and TRBJ1-1, is as follows: SAVISQKPSRDICQRGTSLTIQCQVDSQVTMMFWYRQQPGQSLTLIATANQGSEATYESGFVIDKFPISRPNLTFSTLTVSNMSPEDSSIYLCSVSPGGVNTEAFFGQGTRLTVV.

CDR3 protein: CASSLSPGEAFF. CDR3 sequence (DNA): TGTGCCAGCAGTTTATCGCCGGGAGAAGCTTTCTTT. The gene calls are TRBV27 and TRBJ1-1; no firm D call. Trimming removed 0 bases at V and 8 bases at J, with 7 bases between. CDR1 is MNHEY and CDR2 is SMNVEV in the germline V gene (reference sequence). The CDR3 runs 12 residues.

This clone appeared a single time. The chain couples TRBV2 to TRBJ2-1; 10 bases are shared with TRBD2. This CDR3 comprises 14 residues. Germline V gene lookup returns CDR1 SNHLY and CDR2 FYNNEI. V lost 2 bases and J lost 13; bases outside the gene matches: 8. The CDR3 DNA reads as TGTGCCAGCAGTGAACGGCTAGCGGGAGTCAGCCAGTTCTTC. It specifies CASSERLAGVSQFF.

The chain employs TRBV10-3 and TRBJ2-3; 9 nucleotides align to TRBD2. The germline V gene encodes CDR1 ENHRY and CDR2 SYGVKD. The CDR3 is 19 residues long. V dropped 0 bases and J dropped 0; count of bases not matched to a gene: 10. The CDR3 DNA reads TGTGCCATCAGTGAGTCTCGGCTAGCGGGGACATCTAGCACAGATACGCAGTATTTT. Translated, it gives CAISESRLAGTSSTDTQYF.

This clone was counted once. This chain links TRBV28 with TRBJ2-2; TRBD1 agrees at 8 bases. The germline V gene has CDR1 MDHEN and CDR2 SYDVKM. Trimming at V came to 4 bases and at J to 7 bases, leaving 26 bases not matched to a gene. The CDR3 consists of 21 residues. CDR3 in amino acids: CASSSEHRGFRSRTIVGELFF. The CDR3 nucleotides are TGTGCCAGCAGTTCGGAACACAGGGGGTTTCGGAGTAGGACTATCGTCGGGGAGCTGTTTTTT.

The V gene is TRBV7-3, the J gene TRBJ2-7; D may be TRBD1 (6 bases). Germline assignment: CDR1 SGHTA and CDR2 FQGTGA. V dropped 1 base and J dropped 6 bases, with 10 bases sitting between them. The CDR3 has 13 residues. The CDR3 loop is CASSLNRVGEQYF. CDR3 bases: TGTGCCAGCAGCTTAAACAGGGTCGGCGAGCAGTACTTC.

The CDR3 DNA is TGCGCCAGCAAGCAGGTTACCTACGAGCAGTACTTC. The encoded protein is CASKQVTYEQYF. This rearrangement joins TRBV10-1 to TRBJ2-7; D is ambiguous. The V and J ends lost 7 bases and 2 bases respectively, with 9 bases between them. Germline-derived CDR1 and CDR2 are WNHNN and SYGVQD (reference sequence). CDR3 length: 12 residues.

The genes are TRBV29-1 and TRBJ2-1, with D tentatively TRBD2 (5 bases). The CDR3 spans 14 residues. Germline CDR1 is SQVTM and CDR2 is ANQGSEA. Trimming left V 7 bases short and J 8 bases short, with 21 bases between. The CDR3 spells CSARARAGIDEQFF. The CDR3 DNA reads TGCAGCGCCCGTGCAAGGGCGGGCATCGATGAGCAGTTCTTC.

This clone was seen a single time. This chain joins TRBV5-1 and TRBJ2-7; D gene uncertain. This CDR3 region has 14 residues. Looked up from germline, CDR1 is SGHRS and CDR2 is YFSETQ. V lost 5 bases to trimming and J lost 0 bases, with 12 bases between them. The CDR3 DNA sequence: TGCGCCAGCAGATCGATAGCCGGCTCCTACGAGCAGTACTTC. Encoded protein: CASRSIAGSYEQYF.

This sequence joins TRBV5-1 and TRBJ2-7, with a possible D match to TRBD2 (5 bases). Looked up from germline, CDR1 is SGHRS and CDR2 is YFSETQ. With 4 bases removed from V and 0 bases from J, the gap between germline ends came to 14 bases. The CDR3 totals 15 residues. As DNA, the CDR3 is TGCGCCAGCAGCCGGGTCAGCGGAAGCTCCTACGAGCAGTACTTC. Translation gives CASSRVSGSSYEQYF.

This chain connects TRBV5-1 to TRBJ2-3, with no clear D. V was shortened by 3 bases and J by 0 bases, with 5 bases between the two germline ends. The germline V gene encodes CDR1 SGHRS and CDR2 YFSETQ. The CDR3 extends over 13 amino acids. CDR3 nucleotide sequence: TGCGCCAGCAGCTCACACAGCACAGATACGCAGTATTTT. Its translation is CASSSHSTDTQYF.

The V gene is TRBV5-1, the J gene TRBJ2-1; D might be TRBD1 (7 bases). V dropped 0 bases and J dropped 8 bases, with 15 bases sitting between them. The V gene's germline CDR1 is SGHRS and CDR2 YFSETQ. The CDR3 has 15 amino acids. The CDR3 sequence is CASSLEGGGIDEQFF. The CDR3 region has the DNA TGCGCCAGCAGCTTGGAAGGAGGGGGCATCGATGAGCAGTTCTTC.

The V and J genes are TRBV11-1 and TRBJ1-1; TRBD1 might be the D (5 bases). Germline V gene data show CDR1 as SGHAT and CDR2 as FQDESV (reference sequence). The CDR3 totals 13 residues. Trimming removed 2 bases from V and 3 bases from J, with 7 bases in between. The DNA of the CDR3 is TGTGCCAGCAGCTTAACCAGGGACACTGAAGCTTTCTTT. Translated, it gives CASSLTRDTEAFF.

The gene calls are TRBV6-6 and TRBJ1-5; a possible D gene is TRBD1 (6 bases). Per germline, CDR1 MNHNY and CDR2 SVGAGI (reference sequence). The CDR3 extends over 16 amino acids. V was shortened by 6 bases and J by 2 bases, with 17 bases between the two germline ends. For the CDR3, the DNA is TGTGCCAGCAGCCCCCCCGGGGGGCAGGGCAATCAGCCCCAGCATTTT. This codes for CASSPPGGQGNQPQHF.

The rearrangement uses TRBV7-9 and TRBJ1-1, with D unresolved. This CDR3 has 12 residues. V lost 5 bases, J lost 7 bases, and 11 bases lay in between. Germline V lookup: CDR1 SEHNR, CDR2 FQNEAQ (reference sequence). The CDR3 DNA reads as TGTGCCAGCAGCCCGCAGACTGTTGAAGCTTTCTTT. The encoded protein is CASSPQTVEAFF.

This chain connects TRBV30 to TRBJ1-5, with 10 bases matching TRBD1. The CDR3 has 12 amino acids. Germline lookup yields CDR1 GTSNPN and CDR2 SVGIG (reference sequence). V was clipped by 2 bases and J by 12 bases; unmatched bases: 4. The DNA of the CDR3 is TGTGCCTGGAGTCTCGGGACAGGGGACCAGCATTTT. This codes for CAWSLGTGDQHF.